These 14 T cell receptor beta chains came from one sample sequenced in a study of blood T cell repertoires in COVID-19. The assay was immunoSEQ multiplex PCR, and TCRdb's table has in-frame clones only and misses some. Of around 170,000 clones in the sample, approximately 91% were seen once. Sequencing was carried out using peripheral blood. These receptors originate from a man between 50 and 59 years old with acute or convalescent COVID-19.

V and J are TRBV3-1 (or the pseudogene TRBV3-2) and TRBJ2-1; 10 bases fit TRBD2. V lost 4 bases and J lost 4; bases outside the gene matches: 4. CDR1 LGHDT and CDR2 YNNKEL come from the germline V gene (reference sequence). The CDR3 totals 15 residues. CDR3 bases: TGTGCCAGCAGCCCTAGCGGGGGAGAGTACAATGAGCAGTTCTTC. Translation gives CASSPSGGEYNEQFF.

V and J are TRBV5-4 and TRBJ2-3, with 8 bases fitting TRBD2. The CDR3 is made up of 15 amino acids. Trimming cost V 3 bases and J 1 base; bases outside gene matches: 4. The germline CDR1 and CDR2 sequences are SGHNT and YYREEE (reference sequence). This chain's CDR3 is CASSWGSGGTDTQYF. The CDR3 DNA reads TGTGCCAGCAGCTGGGGTAGCGGGGGCACAGATACGCAGTATTTT. Variable domain in full (rest from reference TRBV5-4 and TRBJ2-3): ETGVTQSPTHLIKTRGQQVTLRCSSQSGHNTVSWYQQALGQGPQFIFQYYREEENGRGNFPPRFSGLQFPNYSSELNVNALELDDSALYLCASSWGSGGTDTQYFGPGTRLTVL.

The chain is built from TRBV6-5 and TRBJ2-6; TRBD1 might be the D (6 bases). V was pared by 2 bases and J by 18 bases, with 17 bases between. Germline V CDR1 and CDR2: MNHEY, SVGAGI. The CDR3 has 13 residues. The CDR3 loop reads CASSYLGQPLKTF. The CDR3 DNA sequence: TGTGCCAGCAGTTACCTTGGACAGCCTTTAAAGACTTTC.

The chain combines TRBV19 with TRBJ1-5, with a possible D match to TRBD1 (5 bases). The germline V and J ends were trimmed by 9 bases and 0 bases, with 9 bases remaining between them. In germline, CDR1 is LNHDA, CDR2 SQIVND (reference sequence). The CDR3 loop spans 13 amino acids. CDR3 nucleotide sequence: TGTGCCAGCACAGGTTTTAGCAATCAGCCCCAGCATTTT. This codes for CASTGFSNQPQHF. The full variable domain, in which reference TRBV19 and TRBJ1-5 provide the parts outside the CDR3, is DGGITQSPKYLFRKEGQNVTLSCEQNLNHDAMYWYRQDPGQGLRLIYYSQIVNDFQKGDIAEGYSVSREKKESFPLTVTSAQKNPTAFYLCASTGFSNQPQHFGDGTRLSIL.

This chain links TRBV28 with TRBJ2-1; TRBD2 might be the D (6 bases). The CDR3 runs to 11 residues. The germline gives CDR1 MDHEN, CDR2 SYDVKM. Trimming left V 0 bases short and J 12 bases short, with 6 bases between. The DNA for the CDR3 is TGTGCCAGCAGTTTATGGGGGGGGCAGTTCTTC. This encodes CASSLWGGQFF.

The chain has TRBV24-1 and TRBJ2-3, with a tentative D call TRBD2 (5 bases). CDR1 and CDR2 (germline): KGHDR, SFDVKD. Trimming pared 4 bases from V and 0 bases from J, leaving 16 bases between. CDR3 length equals 17 residues. Written as DNA, the CDR3 is TGTGCCACCAGTGAGCCTGGTCCGGAGGCGAGCACAGATACGCAGTATTTT. Translating gives CATSEPGPEASTDTQYF.

The chain is built from TRBV5-1 and TRBJ1-6, with 7 bases that match TRBD1. Germline loops: CDR1 SGHRS, CDR2 YFSETQ. Unmatched junction bases numbered 10, after V lost 4 bases and J lost 6 bases. The length of the CDR3 is 16 residues. The CDR3 nucleotides read TGCGCCAGCAGCCAAAACAACAGGGGTGGTAATTCACCCCTCCACTTT. This translates into CASSQNNRGGNSPLHF.

The rearrangement uses TRBV5-1 and TRBJ2-3, with a weak D call TRBD2 (7 bases). This CDR3 is 16 amino acids long. The V gene lost 4 bases and the J gene lost 3 bases, with 18 bases spanning the gap. Germline V gene lookup returns CDR1 SGHRS and CDR2 YFSETQ. The CDR3 nucleotides read TGCGCCAGCAGCGTTCGGGGGGCCACCGCGACAGATACGCAGTATTTT. Protein sequence: CASSVRGATATDTQYF.

The chain has TRBV27 and TRBJ1-5; D might be TRBD1 (5 bases). V gave up 6 bases and J gave up 4 bases, with 13 bases separating them. Looked up from germline, CDR1 is MNHEY and CDR2 is SMNVEV (reference sequence). CDR3 length: 14 amino acids. CDR3 sequence (DNA): TGTGCCAGCAGACCTCAGGGTAGGAATCAGCCCCAGCATTTT. This gives the protein CASRPQGRNQPQHF.

This clone was seen a few times. The V and J genes are TRBV5-1 and TRBJ1-4, with TRBD1 matching 7 bases. This CDR3 comprises 16 residues. Germline CDR1 reads SGHRS; CDR2 reads YFSETQ. The trim removed 4 bases at V and 3 bases at J, leaving 9 bases unmatched. CDR3 region: CASSHDRASSNEKLFF. The CDR3 DNA sequence: TGCGCCAGCAGCCACGACAGGGCCTCCTCTAATGAAAAACTGTTTTTT.

V usage is TRBV15 and J usage is TRBJ1-6; 7 positions agree with TRBD1. From germline, CDR1 is LNHNV and CDR2 YYDKDF (reference sequence). Trimming cost V 3 bases and J 7 bases; bases outside gene matches: 0. The CDR3 is 13 amino acids. CDR3 coding DNA: TGTGCCACCAGCAGGACAGGGAATTCACCCCTCCACTTT. The encoded protein is CATSRTGNSPLHF.

This clone was found a few times. The chain uses TRBV5-1 and TRBJ2-4, with TRBD1 identical over 7 bases. The CDR3 spans 14 residues. V lost 6 bases, J lost 4 bases, and 7 bases stayed unmatched. Germline V CDR1 and CDR2: SGHRS, YFSETQ. The CDR3 loop is CASTATGRKNIQYF. The CDR3 region has the DNA TGCGCCAGCACCGCGACAGGGAGAAAAAACATTCAGTACTTC. Full variable domain (remainder filled in from reference TRBV5-1 and TRBJ2-4): KAGVTQTPRYLIKTRGQQVTLSCSPISGHRSVSWYQQTPGQGLQFLFEYFSETQRNKGNFPGRFSGRQFSNSRSEMNVSTLELGDSALYLCASTATGRKNIQYFGAGTRLSVL.

V usage is TRBV6-5 and J usage is TRBJ1-2; D is perhaps TRBD1 (6 bases). This CDR3 has 15 residues. Germline V gene data show CDR1 as MNHEY and CDR2 as SVGAGI. Trimming removed 4 bases at V and 7 bases at J, with 19 bases between. The CDR3: CASSWATLQGSGYTF. The CDR3 DNA is TGTGCCAGCAGTTGGGCAACACTCCAGGGGTCTGGCTACACCTTC.

The chain links TRBV28 to TRBJ1-2; D may be TRBD1 (5 bases). Germline CDR1 is MDHEN and CDR2 is SYDVKM. The CDR3 has 13 amino acids. Trimming took off 6 bases at V and 4 bases at J, with 12 bases between the two ends. The CDR3 sequence: CASSIQGSYGYTF. The CDR3 coding sequence is TGTGCCAGCAGCATCCAGGGTTCCTATGGCTACACCTTC.